Below, 29 T cell receptor beta chains from the same sample are listed, as sequenced in a study of neurological immune-mediated disorders. Time point meaning: technical triplicate 2. TCRdb fed the 5' RACE reads into MiXCR, producing one record per CDR3 protein. The data contain more than 55,000 distinct CDR3 sequences, less than 25% of them seen just once; the ten biggest clones take up 3.5% to 5.5%. Sequencing was carried out using PBMCs. Receptors originate from a man between 60 and 70 years old with HTLV-1-associated myelopathy (HAM/TSP).

The sample holds many counts of this clonotype. The V gene is TRBV2, the J gene TRBJ1-4; the D is unclear. The germline V gene encodes CDR1 SNHLY and CDR2 FYNNEI. Trimming took 1 base from V and 8 from J, leaving 2 bases between them. The CDR3 is made up of 11 amino acids. CDR3: CASSEGEKLFF. Here the CDR3 DNA reads TGTGCCAGCAGTGAAGGGGAAAAACTGTTTTTT.

This clonotype occurred many times. The J gene is TRBJ2-4, the V gene TRBV29-1, with 7 bases matching TRBD1. V was pared by 5 bases and J by 6 bases, with 4 bases of the junction left unmatched. This CDR3 has 12 residues. Germline V gene data show CDR1 as SQVTM and CDR2 as ANQGSEA. This CDR3 reads CSVQQGLNIQYF. The CDR3 DNA is TGCAGCGTTCAACAGGGGCTAAACATTCAGTACTTC.

This chain links TRBV10-3 with TRBJ1-2; 7 nucleotides align to TRBD1. CDR1 ENHRY and CDR2 SYGVKD come from the germline V gene. This CDR3 is 16 amino acids long. V lost 0 bases, J lost 1 base, and 5 bases stayed unmatched. This CDR3 reads CAISESGTALNYGYTF. In DNA form, the CDR3 reads TGTGCCATCAGTGAGTCGGGGACAGCCCTTAACTATGGCTACACCTTC.

The chain combines TRBV19 with TRBJ1-5; TRBD1 is a possible D gene (5 bases). CDR3 length equals 15 residues. Deletions cut 4 bases from V and 0 bases from J, with 10 bases between. Looked up from germline, CDR1 is LNHDA and CDR2 is SQIVND (reference sequence). The CDR3 here is CASSKTVSSNQPQHF. The CDR3 DNA sequence: TGTGCCAGTAGTAAGACAGTTAGTAGCAATCAGCCCCAGCATTTT. The entire variable domain, with the rest obtained from reference TRBV19 and TRBJ1-5, is as follows: DGGITQSPKYLFRKEGQNVTLSCEQNLNHDAMYWYRQDPGQGLRLIYYSQIVNDFQKGDIAEGYSVSREKKESFPLTVTSAQKNPTAFYLCASSKTVSSNQPQHFGDGTRLSIL.

This clonotype has at least ten counts. This chain uses TRBV4-1 with TRBJ2-5, with D unclear. Germline V lookup: CDR1 MGHRA, CDR2 YSYEKL. The CDR3 length is 14 residues. Trimming pared 0 bases from V and 8 bases from J, leaving 13 bases between. CDR3 coding DNA: TGCGCCAGCAGCCAAGATATTAAGCTGACTACCCAGTACTTC. Translating it yields CASSQDIKLTTQYF.

The rearrangement uses TRBV12-3 or TRBV12-4 and TRBJ2-7; D call uncertain. Deletions cut 6 bases from V and 4 bases from J, with 10 bases between. The CDR3 contains 12 residues. CDR3 in amino acids: CASSLSKYEQYF. CDR3 coding DNA: TGTGCCAGCAGCCTTTCCAAATACGAGCAGTACTTC.

At least ten counts were recorded for this clonotype. J is TRBJ1-2 and V is TRBV9; 10 nucleotides match TRBD1. The CDR3 extends over 14 amino acids. V gave up 4 bases and J gave up 4 bases; unmatched junction bases: 4. Germline values: CDR1 SGDLS, CDR2 YYNGEE. In DNA, the CDR3 is TGTGCCAGCAGCCCGCGGACAGGGGGCTATGGCTACACCTTC. Translated, it gives CASSPRTGGYGYTF.

The table lists this clonotype with many counts. The rearrangement uses TRBV20-1 and TRBJ2-1, with 13 positions matching TRBD2. V trimming: 6 bases; J trimming: 10 bases; junction bases outside the gene matches: 12. Germline CDR1 and CDR2: DFQATT and SNEGSKA (reference sequence). This CDR3 has 15 amino acids. The CDR3 coding sequence is TGCAGTGCACCGGGACTAGCGGGATTAAAGGGGGAGCAGTTCTTC. Amino acids: CSAPGLAGLKGEQFF.

The chain is built from TRBV5-4 and TRBJ2-1; possibly TRBD1 or TRBD2 for D (5 bases each). Looked up from germline, CDR1 is SGHNT and CDR2 is YYREEE (reference sequence). CDR3 size: 15 residues. V shed 3 bases and J shed 7 bases, with 17 bases lying between them. CDR3 DNA: TGTGCCAGCAGCTCCGCAGCGGTGAGGGGAAATGAGCAGTTCTTC. It is translated as CASSSAAVRGNEQFF.

This clonotype was seen at least ten times. The genes are TRBV3-1 and TRBJ2-1, with 9 bases identical to TRBD2. V lost 3 bases, J lost 9 bases, and 6 bases stayed unmatched. The V gene's germline CDR1 is LGHDT and CDR2 YNNKEL (reference sequence). The CDR3 spans 14 residues. The CDR3 spells CASSHVLAGSEQFF. The DNA for the CDR3 is TGTGCCAGCAGCCATGTGCTAGCGGGAAGTGAGCAGTTCTTC.

This clonotype was observed at least ten times. The chain joins TRBV6-6 to TRBJ1-1, with D possibly matching TRBD1 (5 bases). Trimming removed 1 base from V and 1 base from J, with 19 bases in between. Looked up from germline, CDR1 is MNHNY and CDR2 is SVGAGI (reference sequence). The CDR3 contains 18 residues. CDR3 in DNA: TGTGCCAGCAGTTACTTACCCCCCCTCGCAGGGTCGAACACTGAAGCTTTCTTT. This encodes CASSYLPPLAGSNTEAFF.

Concerning this clonotype: This may be a read error: a much more frequent sequence differs by one nucleotide. This chain uses TRBV4-2 with TRBJ2-2; D gene ambiguous. This CDR3 has 16 residues. CDR1 is LGHNA, CDR2 YNFKEQ, per germline. CDR3 sequence (DNA): TGTGTCAGCAGCCGAGGCACTACCCCGAACACCGGGGAGCTGTTTTTT. Amino acid sequence: CVSSRGTTPNTGELFF.

The chain employs TRBV7-9 and TRBJ1-1; no firm D call. Germline CDR1 and CDR2: SEHNR and FQNEAQ (reference sequence). CDR3 length: 14 residues. The germline V and J ends were trimmed by 1 base and 0 bases, with 6 bases remaining between them. CDR3 DNA sequence: TGTGCCAGCAGCTTAGAACAGATGAACACTGAAGCTTTCTTT. Its protein product is CASSLEQMNTEAFF.

This clonotype has at least ten counts. CDR3 in amino acids: CSAAGGELGSPLHF. The CDR3 nucleotides are TGCAGCGCAGCGGGGGGGGAATTGGGTTCACCCCTCCACTTT. This chain connects TRBV29-1 to TRBJ1-6; the D gene is possibly TRBD1 (5 bases). This CDR3 region has 14 residues. Germline V CDR1 and CDR2: SQVTM, ANQGSEA. V gave up 7 bases and J gave up 9 bases, with 19 bases separating them.

The V call is TRBV5-1, the J call TRBJ2-1, with 10 bases that match TRBD2. The CDR3 loop spans 15 amino acids. The trim removed 4 bases at V and 7 bases at J, leaving 8 bases unmatched. Germline loops: CDR1 SGHRS, CDR2 YFSETQ. CDR3 in DNA: TGCGCCAGCAGCCCCCTAGCGGGAGTGGTAAATGAGCAGTTCTTC. Its translation: CASSPLAGVVNEQFF.

The chain couples TRBV29-1 to TRBJ2-3; no clear D. Germline V lookup: CDR1 SQVTM, CDR2 ANQGSEA. CDR3 size: 14 residues. Trimming removed 0 bases from V and 2 bases from J, with 9 bases in between. CDR3 bases: TGCAGCGTTGAAGATCGGCGGATCACAGATACGCAGTATTTT. Translation gives CSVEDRRITDTQYF.

On this clonotype itself: This clone may be a read error of a much larger clone one base away. Here the CDR3 DNA reads TGCAGTGCTAGACCGCAAACGTCCCCCAATTCACTCCTCCACTTT. This translates into CSARPQTSPNSLLHF. This chain links TRBV20-1 with TRBJ1-6, with D hard to call. CDR3 size: 15 residues. Germline CDR1 and CDR2: DFQATT and SNEGSKA (reference sequence).

The chain carries TRBV5-1 and TRBJ2-7; D ambiguous. The CDR3 length is 14 residues. Germline V CDR1 and CDR2: SGHRS, YFSETQ. The germline V and J ends were trimmed by 3 bases and 2 bases, with 12 bases remaining between them. CDR3 sequence reads: CASSYDGVTYEQYF. CDR3 sequence (DNA): TGCGCCAGCAGCTACGACGGCGTAACCTACGAGCAGTACTTC.

The chain employs TRBV12-3 or TRBV12-4 and TRBJ2-7; D is unclear. The length of the CDR3 is 13 residues. Trimming cost V 5 bases and J 3 bases, with 11 bases left between them. Here the CDR3 reads CASSPEAYYEQYF. The CDR3 DNA follows: TGTGCCAGCAGTCCTGAGGCCTACTACGAGCAGTACTTC.

This clonotype has only one observation. The chain employs TRBV5-1 and TRBJ2-7; 12 nucleotides agree with TRBD2. The V segment lost 2 bases and the J segment 2 bases; nucleotides outside the gene matches: 8. The CDR3 has 17 residues. CDR1 SGHRS and CDR2 YFSETQ come from the germline V gene. The CDR3 region is CASSFGRLAGDAYEQYF. CDR3 nucleotide sequence: TGCGCCAGCAGCTTCGGTCGACTAGCGGGAGACGCCTACGAGCAGTACTTC. Full variable domain (remainder filled in from reference TRBV5-1 and TRBJ2-7): KAGVTQTPRYLIKTRGQQVTLSCSPISGHRSVSWYQQTPGQGLQFLFEYFSETQRNKGNFPGRFSGRQFSNSRSEMNVSTLELGDSALYLCASSFGRLAGDAYEQYFGPGTRLTVT.

At least ten counts were recorded for this clonotype. The CDR3 sequence: CASSGAANYGYTF. The CDR3 DNA sequence: TGTGCCAGCTCAGGGGCGGCTAACTATGGCTACACCTTC. The chain joins TRBV12-3 or TRBV12-4 to TRBJ1-2; D is perhaps TRBD1 (6 bases). The CDR3 sequence is 13 residues long. Trimming took off 8 bases at V and 0 bases at J, with 10 bases between the two ends.

Judged by abundance, this clonotype is medium-sized. The rearrangement links TRBV5-1 to TRBJ2-3; the D is unclear. Per the germline V gene, CDR1 is SGHRS and CDR2 is YFSETQ. V lost 0 bases and J lost 6, with 2 bases in between. The CDR3 covers 11 residues. CDR3 region: CASSLGDTQYF. In DNA form, the CDR3 reads TGCGCCAGCAGCTTGGGGGATACGCAGTATTTT.

This chain connects TRBV5-5 to TRBJ1-5, with D tentatively TRBD2 (5 bases). The J call is uncertain, as TRBJ2-3 better fits the DNA end. The CDR3 has 14 residues. The germline CDR1 and CDR2 sequences are SGHKS and YYEKEE (reference sequence). As DNA, the CDR3 is TGTGCCAGCAGCTTGGCCGACGGAGGTCAGCCCCAGTATTTT. Protein: CASSLADGGQPQYF.

This clonotype was counted ten times or more. The chain couples TRBV29-1 to TRBJ2-3; D remains ambiguous. V was clipped by 7 bases and J by 5 bases, with 10 bases between them. Germline CDR1 is SQVTM and CDR2 is ANQGSEA. This CDR3 comprises 11 residues. The CDR3, as DNA: TGCAGCGGTAAGACGGGAGATACGCAGTATTTT. Translated: CSGKTGDTQYF.

A single count supports this clonotype. The junction shows a germline mismatch at one end, possibly a read error. V is TRBV12-3 or TRBV12-4 and J is TRBJ2-2; tentative D call: TRBD2 (5 bases). This CDR3 is built from 15 residues. CDR3 sequence reads: CASSLNGGIPWELFF. CDR3 nucleotide sequence: TGTGCCAGCAGTTTAAATGGTGGGATTCCCTGGGAGCTTTTTTTT.

The V gene is TRBV2, the J gene TRBJ1-2, with D maybe TRBD1 (5 bases). Germline assignment: CDR1 SNHLY and CDR2 FYNNEI. V shed 6 bases and J shed 8 bases, with 16 bases lying between them. The CDR3 is 13 residues long. The CDR3 loop reads CASRKQGEGGYTF. CDR3 coding DNA: TGTGCCAGCAGGAAGCAGGGTGAGGGCGGCTACACCTTC.

This clonotype showed up many times. The chain joins TRBV20-1 to TRBJ2-7, with 13 bases matching TRBD2. CDR3 length: 14 residues. CDR1 and CDR2 (germline): DFQATT, SNEGSKA (reference sequence). V dropped 5 bases and J dropped 7; count of bases not matched to a gene: 8. CDR3 DNA sequence: TGCAGTGCTCCCGGGACTAGCGGGGTCTGGGAGCAGTACTTC. This translates into CSAPGTSGVWEQYF.

The chain joins TRBV20-1 to TRBJ2-7, with 8 bases matching TRBD2. CDR1 and CDR2 (germline): DFQATT, SNEGSKA (reference sequence). V was clipped by 6 bases and J by 5 bases; unmatched bases: 9. There are 13 residues in the CDR3. CDR3 sequence reads: CSASRREVDEQYF. In DNA form, the CDR3 reads TGCAGTGCCAGTCGGCGGGAGGTGGACGAGCAGTACTTC.

This clonotype appeared many times. The chain links TRBV14 to TRBJ1-3; the D is unclear. V was cut by 4 bases and J by 2 bases, with 12 bases left in between. CDR3 length equals 15 residues. Germline lookup yields CDR1 SGHDN and CDR2 FVKESK. CDR3 residues: CASSPVPGPGNTIYF. In nucleotides, the CDR3 is TGTGCCAGCAGCCCCGTCCCGGGTCCTGGAAACACCATATATTTT.